A selection of T cell receptor beta chains follows, all from one sample in a study of blood T cells in healthy people across ages. TCRdb itself ran the 5' RACE reads through MiXCR, one entry per CDR3 protein. In the table there are 1.5 million or so distinct CDR3 sequences, 40% to 45% of which are singletons. Sequenced material: blood. All receptors derive from a woman younger than 30 in good health. The CDR3 runs from the conserved cysteine through the conserved F or W. Each record gives: CDR3 DNA, CDR3 protein, D gene, V gene, CDR3 length, clone size, J gene. D genes are given only for firm matches. Expanded clones are given a class, and other clones once, few, many or no size at all.

cdr3_nt: TGCAGTGCTAGAGACCGGTTAGCGGGTGACGAGCAGTACTTC
cdr3_aa: CSARDRLAGDEQYF
d_call: TRBD2
v_call: TRBV20-1
cdr3_length: 14
clone_size: NA
j_call: TRBJ2-7

cdr3_nt: TGCGCCAGCAGCACGAATAGGGGGGGAAGCTCCTACGAGCAGTTCTTC
cdr3_aa: CASSTNRGGSSYEQFF
d_call: NA
v_call: TRBV5-1
cdr3_length: 16
clone_size: NA
j_call: TRBJ2-1

cdr3_nt: TGTGCCAGCAGCGTGGGGACAGGGCTTAATCAGCCCCAGCATTTT
cdr3_aa: CASSVGTGLNQPQHF
d_call: TRBD1
v_call: TRBV9
cdr3_length: 15
clone_size: NA
j_call: TRBJ1-5

cdr3_nt: TGCAGCGGGAGATACCGGGACAGGGGCTACAATGAGCAGTTCTTC
cdr3_aa: CSGRYRDRGYNEQFF
d_call: TRBD1
v_call: TRBV29-1
cdr3_length: 15
clone_size: many
j_call: TRBJ2-1

cdr3_nt: TGCAGCGCCCAAGCCCTATACGAGCAGTACTTC
cdr3_aa: CSAQALYEQYF
d_call: NA
v_call: TRBV29-1
cdr3_length: 11
clone_size: few
j_call: TRBJ2-7

cdr3_nt: TGTGCCAGCAGTTTAAGGCAGGGGGCTCAAGAGACCCAGTTCTTC
cdr3_aa: CASSLRQGAQETQFF
d_call: TRBD1
v_call: TRBV12-3/TRBV12-4
cdr3_length: 15
clone_size: NA
j_call: TRBJ2-1

cdr3_nt: TGCAGTGCTAGAGTTTCGTCCCCCCGGAGCGATCAGCCCCAGCATTTT
cdr3_aa: CSARVSSPRSDQPQHF
d_call: NA
v_call: TRBV20-1
cdr3_length: 16
clone_size: NA
j_call: TRBJ1-5

cdr3_nt: TGTGCCAGCAGCTTAGCTCAGGGGGCCCAGGCGCAGTATTTT
cdr3_aa: CASSLAQGAQAQYF
d_call: TRBD1
v_call: TRBV7-2
cdr3_length: 14
clone_size: few
j_call: TRBJ2-3

cdr3_nt: TGCGCCAGCAGCGTACAGATGTATAATGAAAAACTGTTTTTT
cdr3_aa: CASSVQMYNEKLFF
d_call: NA
v_call: TRBV5-1
cdr3_length: 14
clone_size: NA
j_call: TRBJ1-4

cdr3_nt: TGTGCCAGCAGTAACCGGGAGACTGAAGCTTTCTTT
cdr3_aa: CASSNRETEAFF
d_call: NA
v_call: TRBV6-5
cdr3_length: 12
clone_size: NA
j_call: TRBJ1-1

cdr3_nt: TGTGCCAGCAGCAAACGTGATCGGTCAGGGAAGAACACTGAAGCTTTCTTT
cdr3_aa: CASSKRDRSGKNTEAFF
d_call: NA
v_call: TRBV21-1
cdr3_length: 17
clone_size: NA
j_call: TRBJ1-1

cdr3_nt: TGTGCCATCAGGAATTCGGGAGGCCTCCAAGAGACCCAGTACTTC
cdr3_aa: CAIRNSGGLQETQYF
d_call: TRBD2
v_call: TRBV10-3
cdr3_length: 15
clone_size: few
j_call: TRBJ2-5

cdr3_nt: TGCGCCAGCAGCCCCGGGGCAGGTACTAACTATGGCTACACCTTC
cdr3_aa: CASSPGAGTNYGYTF
d_call: NA
v_call: TRBV4-3
cdr3_length: 15
clone_size: NA
j_call: TRBJ1-2

cdr3_nt: TGTGCCAGCAGCACGACAGTAGGGTACGAGCAGTACTTC
cdr3_aa: CASSTTVGYEQYF
d_call: NA
v_call: TRBV7-3
cdr3_length: 13
clone_size: NA
j_call: TRBJ2-7

cdr3_nt: TGTGCCAGCAGCCCTAGCGGGAGGGCCTTGGATACGCAGTATTTT
cdr3_aa: CASSPSGRALDTQYF
d_call: TRBD2
v_call: TRBV7-9
cdr3_length: 15
clone_size: few
j_call: TRBJ2-3

cdr3_nt: TGCAGTGCTAGAGCCACAAGCGGGGGTGGAGAGACCCAGTACTTC
cdr3_aa: CSARATSGGGETQYF
d_call: TRBD2
v_call: TRBV20-1
cdr3_length: 15
clone_size: NA
j_call: TRBJ2-5

cdr3_nt: TGTGCCAGTAGTGTCGCAACTAGCACAGATACGCAGTATTTT
cdr3_aa: CASSVATSTDTQYF
d_call: NA
v_call: TRBV6-5
cdr3_length: 14
clone_size: few
j_call: TRBJ2-3

cdr3_nt: TGTGCCAGCAGCTTGGACGGAATAGGGGAGCAGTTCTTC
cdr3_aa: CASSLDGIGEQFF
d_call: NA
v_call: TRBV7-2
cdr3_length: 13
clone_size: NA
j_call: TRBJ2-1